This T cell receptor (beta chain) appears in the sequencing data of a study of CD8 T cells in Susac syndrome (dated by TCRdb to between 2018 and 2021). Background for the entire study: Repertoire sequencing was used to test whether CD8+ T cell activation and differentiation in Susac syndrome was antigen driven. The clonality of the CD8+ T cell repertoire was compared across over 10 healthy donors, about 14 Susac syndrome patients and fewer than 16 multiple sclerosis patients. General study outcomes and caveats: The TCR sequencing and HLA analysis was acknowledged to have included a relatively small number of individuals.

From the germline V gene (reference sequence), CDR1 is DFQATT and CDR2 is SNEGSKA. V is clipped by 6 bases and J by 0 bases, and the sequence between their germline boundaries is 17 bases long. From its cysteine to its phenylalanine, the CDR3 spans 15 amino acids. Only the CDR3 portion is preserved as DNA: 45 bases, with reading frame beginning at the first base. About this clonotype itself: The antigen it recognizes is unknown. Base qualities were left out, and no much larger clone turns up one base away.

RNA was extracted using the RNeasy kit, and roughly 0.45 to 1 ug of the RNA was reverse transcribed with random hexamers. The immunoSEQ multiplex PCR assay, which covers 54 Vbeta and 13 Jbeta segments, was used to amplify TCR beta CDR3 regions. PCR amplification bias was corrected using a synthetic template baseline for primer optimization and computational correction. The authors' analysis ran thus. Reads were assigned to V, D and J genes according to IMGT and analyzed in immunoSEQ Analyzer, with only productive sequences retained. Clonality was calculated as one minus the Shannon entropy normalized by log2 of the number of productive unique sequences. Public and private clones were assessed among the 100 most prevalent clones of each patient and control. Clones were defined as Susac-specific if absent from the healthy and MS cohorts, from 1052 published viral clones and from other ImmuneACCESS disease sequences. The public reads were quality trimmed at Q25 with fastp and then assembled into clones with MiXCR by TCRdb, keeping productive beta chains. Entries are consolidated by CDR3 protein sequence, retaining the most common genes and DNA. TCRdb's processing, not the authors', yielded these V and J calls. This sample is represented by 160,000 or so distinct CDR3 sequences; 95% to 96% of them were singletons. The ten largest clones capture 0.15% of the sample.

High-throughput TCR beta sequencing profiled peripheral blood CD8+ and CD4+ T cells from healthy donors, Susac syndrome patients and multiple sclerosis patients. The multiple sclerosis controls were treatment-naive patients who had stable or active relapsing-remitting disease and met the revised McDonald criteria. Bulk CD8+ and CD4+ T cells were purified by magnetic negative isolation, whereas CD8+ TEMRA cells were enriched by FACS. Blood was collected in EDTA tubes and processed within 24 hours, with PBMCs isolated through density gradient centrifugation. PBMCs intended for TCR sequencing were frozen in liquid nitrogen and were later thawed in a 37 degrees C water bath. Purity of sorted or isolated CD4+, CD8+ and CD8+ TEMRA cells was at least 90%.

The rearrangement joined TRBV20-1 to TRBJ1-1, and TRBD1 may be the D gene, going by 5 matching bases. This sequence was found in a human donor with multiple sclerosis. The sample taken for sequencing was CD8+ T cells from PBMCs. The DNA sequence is TGCAGTGCCATACGGGACGGGCGGGTGAACACTGAAGCTTTCTTT. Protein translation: CSAIRDGRVNTEAFF.